The table lists the clone carrying this T cell receptor (beta chain) with a few counts. Its matching antigen is unknown. TCRdb independently ran MiXCR on the RT-PCR reads; one entry per CDR3 protein. The sample carries 650,000 to 700,000 distinct CDR3 sequences, approximately 14% recorded once. CDR1 and CDR2 (germline): DFQATT, SNEGSKA (reference sequence). The CDR3 runs 13 residues. Trimming took off 6 bases at V and 2 bases at J, with 14 bases between the two ends. The record originates from a study of response to subunit inactivated influenza vaccine. Overall study results and limits: T cells newly recruited by each seasonal influenza vaccination are few, the authors suggested.

The chain combines TRBV20-1 with TRBJ2-7; possibly TRBD1 or TRBD2 for D (5 bases each). The sample in question was PBMCs from blood, obtained about 11 days after vaccination. The sequence was collected from a man aged 50-60 years who received an inactivated influenza vaccine. The CDR3 protein is CSAALGPTYEQYF. Written as DNA, the CDR3 is TGCAGTGCCGCCCTGGGACCGACCTACGAGCAGTACTTC.